This TCR beta chain was recorded in a study of blood T cell repertoires in COVID-19. In the study overall: The cDNA or gDNA used as material had been derived from T cells, B-cell-depleted T cells, or PBMCs.

How the authors handled the data: For nucleated cells, counts were estimated from reference gene primer amplification. The repertoire was sequenced with immunoSEQ multiplex PCR; TCRdb's copy has only in-frame clones and lacks some. V, J and clone size derive from that table, while D and trimming were established from the DNA sequence. Here the sample spans roughly 300,000 clones, 91% being singletons. V lost 8 bases and J lost 2; bases outside the gene matches: 11. The CDR3 is 15 amino acids. The germline gives CDR1 SNHLY, CDR2 FYNNEI. The genes are TRBV2 and TRBJ2-7, with 8 positions matching TRBD1. This TCR was sampled from a woman aged 25 to 39 with COVID-19, enrolled during active disease. Material: peripheral blood. The CDR3 region has the DNA TGTGCCAGCCAGAACAGCAGGGGGCCTACCTACGAGCAGTACTTC. This gives the protein CASQNSRGPTYEQYF.